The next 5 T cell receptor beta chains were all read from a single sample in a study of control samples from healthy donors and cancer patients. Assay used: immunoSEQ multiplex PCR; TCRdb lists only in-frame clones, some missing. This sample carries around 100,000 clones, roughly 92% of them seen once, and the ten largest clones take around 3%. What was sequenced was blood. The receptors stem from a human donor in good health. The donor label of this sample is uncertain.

This CDR3 is CASSYLTGNQETQYF. DNA for the CDR3: TGTGCCAGCAGTTACCTGACAGGCAACCAAGAGACCCAGTACTTC. V gene TRBV6-5 combines with J gene TRBJ2-5; possibly TRBD1 for D (6 bases). Trimming removed 2 bases at V and 0 bases at J, with 10 bases between. CDR1 MNHEY and CDR2 SVGAGI come from the germline V gene. The CDR3 length is 15 residues.

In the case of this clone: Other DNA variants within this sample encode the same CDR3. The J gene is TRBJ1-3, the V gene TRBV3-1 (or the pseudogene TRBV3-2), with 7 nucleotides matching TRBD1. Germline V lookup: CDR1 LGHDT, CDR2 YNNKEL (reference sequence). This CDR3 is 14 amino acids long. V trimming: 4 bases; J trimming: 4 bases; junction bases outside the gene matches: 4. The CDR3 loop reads CASSLRGSGNTIYF. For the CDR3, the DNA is TGTGCCAGCAGCCTCAGGGGGTCCGGAAACACCATATATTTT.

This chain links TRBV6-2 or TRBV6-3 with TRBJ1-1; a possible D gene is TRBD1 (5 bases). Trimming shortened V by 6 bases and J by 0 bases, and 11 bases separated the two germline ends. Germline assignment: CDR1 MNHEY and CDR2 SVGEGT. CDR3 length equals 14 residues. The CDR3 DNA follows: TGTGCCAGCAGCCCCGGGACGCTGAACACTGAAGCTTTCTTT. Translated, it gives CASSPGTLNTEAFF.

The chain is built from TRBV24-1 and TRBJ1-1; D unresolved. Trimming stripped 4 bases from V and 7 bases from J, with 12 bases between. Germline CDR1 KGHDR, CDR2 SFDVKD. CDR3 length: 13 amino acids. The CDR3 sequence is CATSDSVALEAFF. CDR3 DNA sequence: TGTGCCACCAGTGACAGCGTAGCACTTGAAGCTTTCTTT.

CDR3: CAISESGQGTYNEQFF. The DNA for the CDR3 is TGTGCCATCAGTGAGTCGGGACAGGGTACCTACAATGAGCAGTTCTTC. This chain links TRBV10-3 with TRBJ2-1; 9 nucleotides line up with TRBD1. V lost 0 bases and J lost 2; bases outside the gene matches: 2. Germline V gene lookup returns CDR1 ENHRY and CDR2 SYGVKD. The length of the CDR3 is 16 residues.